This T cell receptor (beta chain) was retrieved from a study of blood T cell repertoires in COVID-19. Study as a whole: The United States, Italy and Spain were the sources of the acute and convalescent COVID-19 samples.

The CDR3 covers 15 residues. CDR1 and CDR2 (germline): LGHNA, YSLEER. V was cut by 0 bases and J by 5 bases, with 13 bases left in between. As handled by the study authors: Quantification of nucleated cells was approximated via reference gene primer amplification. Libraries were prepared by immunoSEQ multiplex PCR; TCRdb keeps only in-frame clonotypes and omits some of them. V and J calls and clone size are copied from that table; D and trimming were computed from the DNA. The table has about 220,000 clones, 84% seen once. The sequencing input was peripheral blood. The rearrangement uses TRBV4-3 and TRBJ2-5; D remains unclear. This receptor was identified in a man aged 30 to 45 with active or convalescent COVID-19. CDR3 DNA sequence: TGCGCCAGCAGCCAAGAACGGAGCCTCGGGGAGACCCAGTACTTC. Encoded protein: CASSQERSLGETQYF.